The 2 T cell receptor beta chains given below trace back to one sample, sequenced in a study of T cell responses to AZD1222 COVID-19 vaccine. Clones were read by immunoSEQ multiplex PCR, and TCRdb kept only the in-frame ones, dropping some. The profile covers 150,000 to 200,000 clones, with 90% to 95% appearing a single time and 3.6% taken by the ten largest. This specimen consisted of peripheral blood, obtained 28 days after the second dose of the MenACWY control vaccine. Source of these receptors: an adult who received the MenACWY meningococcal vaccine as a control.

The chain carries TRBV30 and TRBJ2-7; D gene ambiguous. Germline V gene data show CDR1 as GTSNPN and CDR2 as SVGIG (reference sequence). CDR3 length equals 14 residues. V lost 2 bases, J lost 3 bases, and 14 bases lay in between. CDR3 sequence reads: CAWSKRASLYEQYF. The CDR3 DNA is TGTGCCTGGAGTAAAAGGGCCTCCCTCTACGAGCAGTACTTC.

The J gene is TRBJ2-2, the V gene TRBV10-3; D might be TRBD1 (6 bases). V shed 6 bases and J shed 6 bases, with 11 bases lying between them. Per germline, CDR1 ENHRY and CDR2 SYGVKD. The CDR3 has 13 amino acids. The CDR3 DNA is TGTGCCATCAGACCAGGGGAAGCCGGGGAGCTGTTTTTT. Translation: CAIRPGEAGELFF.